These T cell receptor beta chains were read from a single sample in a study of T cell changes during pregnancy in multiple sclerosis. Generated by immunoSEQ multiplex PCR, the TCRdb table keeps only in-frame clones and is missing some. The sample has roughly 90,000 clones; 75% to 95% are singletons. The material sequenced was peripheral blood, taken before pregnancy. All receptors come from a female donor with multiple sclerosis, enrolled in a pregnancy study. Both conserved end residues are part of each CDR3. The D gene is left open where the match is weak. Only part of the rows carry a size: once, few, many, or a class if the clone is expanded.

cdr3_length | j_call | clone_size | d_call | v_call | cdr3_nt | cdr3_aa
15 | TRBJ2-5 | - | TRBD1 | TRBV5-4 | TGTGCCAGCAGCATAAAGACAGGGGGCCAAGAGACCCAGTACTTC | CASSIKTGGQETQYF
12 | TRBJ2-3 | - | - | TRBV2 | TGTGCCAGCAGTGAAGCCCGTCCTAGGGGGTATTTT | CASSEARPRGYF
14 | TRBJ2-5 | once | - | TRBV27 | TGTGCCACCAAGGGGGGGATCTACCAAGAGACCCAGTACTTC | CATKGGIYQETQYF
15 | TRBJ2-5 | - | TRBD1 | TRBV2 | TGTGCCAGCAGGAGTGCGGACAGGGCCTTGGAGACCCAGTACTTC | CASRSADRALETQYF
15 | TRBJ2-4 | - | TRBD2 | TRBV18 | TGTGCCAGCTCACCGGCTAGCGGTTCCAAAAACATTCAGTACTTC | CASSPASGSKNIQYF
14 | TRBJ2-7 | - | - | TRBV11-1 | TGTGCCAGCAGCTTAGCGCCCGGGAATGACGAGCAGTACTTC | CASSLAPGNDEQYF
16 | TRBJ2-5 | once | TRBD1 | TRBV19 | TGTGCCAGTAGTATCCCTCACAGGGGGAGTTTAGAGACCCAGTACTTC | CASSIPHRGSLETQYF
17 | TRBJ2-6 | - | - | TRBV2 | TGTGCCACCCAGGGGGGCCCTCACATGGTTGGGGCCAACGTCCTGACTTTC | CATQGGPHMVGANVLTF
15 | TRBJ1-4 | once | - | TRBV7-2 | TGTGCCAGCAGCCTTGGACACTTTCAGGTTGAAAAACTGTTTTTT | CASSLGHFQVEKLFF
13 | TRBJ2-3 | - | TRBD1 | TRBV29-1 | TGCAGCGTTGCAAGGGGGCGGACAGATACGCAGTATTTT | CSVARGRTDTQYF
17 | TRBJ2-3 | - | - | TRBV9 | TGTGCCAGCAGCGTAGCTACGGGTAGACTAAGCACAGATACGCAGTATTTT | CASSVATGRLSTDTQYF
13 | TRBJ2-7 | once | - | TRBV28 | TGTGCCAGCAGTTTGCCCCAGGTTGACGAGCAGTACTTC | CASSLPQVDEQYF
12 | TRBJ2-1 | once | - | TRBV2 | TGTGCCAGCAGTGACAGGAAAAATGAGCAGTTCTTC | CASSDRKNEQFF
14 | TRBJ2-7 | - | TRBD2 | TRBV10-3 | TGTGCCATCAGTGATATAGCGGGAGCCTACGAGCAGTACTTC | CAISDIAGAYEQYF
18 | TRBJ2-1 | - | TRBD2 | TRBV4-2 | TGTGCCAGCAGCCAAGCCCCCTCCGGGACTAGCGGGCCTAATGAGCAGTTCTTC | CASSQAPSGTSGPNEQFF
15 | TRBJ2-1 | - | - | TRBV7-3 | TGTGCCAGCAGCTTTCGGGGGAGTCCTCTGAATGAGCAGTTCTTC | CASSFRGSPLNEQFF
18 | TRBJ2-3 | - | TRBD2 | TRBV4-3 | TGCGCCAGCAGCCAAAACCTCCTCTCTAGCGGGGGCCCCGATACGCAGTATTTT | CASSQNLLSSGGPDTQYF
16 | TRBJ1-1 | - | TRBD1 | TRBV7-9 | TGTGCCAGCAGCCATCATACCAGGGGGAGCGACACTGAAGCTTTCTTT | CASSHHTRGSDTEAFF
15 | TRBJ1-2 | - | TRBD1 | TRBV9 | TGTGCCAGCAGCGTGGTAACAGGGGGGAACTATGGCTACACCTTC | CASSVVTGGNYGYTF
15 | TRBJ1-2 | few | TRBD1 | TRBV5-5 | TGTGCCAGCAGCTTGGGAGGGACAGGGGCCTATGGCTACACCTTC | CASSLGGTGAYGYTF
15 | TRBJ1-1 | - | - | TRBV11-2 | TGTGCCAGCAGCTTAGACCCGTACAGGGCCACTGAAGCTTTCTTT | CASSLDPYRATEAFF
14 | TRBJ2-7 | - | - | TRBV6-6 | TGTGCCAGCACGGGATTGGAAGCCCGTTACGAGCAGTACTTC | CASTGLEARYEQYF
16 | TRBJ2-7 | - | - | TRBV6-4 | TGTGCCAGCAGTGACGACTTTCACCACCCTAAGTACGAGCAGTACTTC | CASSDDFHHPKYEQYF
15 | TRBJ2-4 | once | - | TRBV7-2 | TGTGCCAGCAGCTTACCACAGGGCGTCAAAAACATTCAGTACTTC | CASSLPQGVKNIQYF
18 | TRBJ2-3 | - | TRBD1 | TRBV5-4 | TGTGCCAGCAGCTTGGGGTTCGCCCGGACAGGGAGCGGAGATACGCAGTATTTT | CASSLGFARTGSGDTQYF